This entry is about one T cell receptor beta chain. This specimen belongs to a study of blood T cell repertoires in COVID-19. On the study more broadly: T cells, B-cell-depleted T cells, or PBMCs provided the cDNA or gDNA that served as material.

Original handling: Amplifying reference gene primers gave estimates of nucleated cell counts. Libraries were prepared by immunoSEQ multiplex PCR; TCRdb keeps only in-frame clonotypes and omits some of them. V, J and clone size reflect that table, while D and trimming were determined from the DNA. Of 200,000 to 250,000 clones in the sample, roughly 85% were seen once. The V and J ends lost 3 bases and 8 bases, in that order; junction bases with no gene match: 4. This CDR3 contains 13 residues. Germline V gene data show CDR1 as SGHTA and CDR2 as FQGNSA. Participants spanned ages roughly 18 to 95 years and resided in about two dozen US areas. Either two negative PCRs, clearance, or symptom resolution qualified Cohort 3 donors as recovered.

The chain has TRBV7-2 and TRBJ2-1; 7 nucleotides agree with TRBD2. The sequencing sample was made of PBMCs or T cells enriched from blood (not recorded which). This receptor was obtained from a man under 40 who had recovered from COVID-19. CDR3 nucleotide sequence: TGTGCCAGCAGCTTTGGGAGGGCCGATGAGCAGTTCTTC. Residues: CASSFGRADEQFF.